These 27 T cell receptor beta chains were all obtained from the same sample, sequenced in a study of T cell responses to AZD1222 COVID-19 vaccine. TCRdb keeps only in-frame clones here, not all; method: immunoSEQ multiplex PCR. The repertoire holds about 150,000 clones, with 92% as singletons. The material was peripheral blood, obtained 28 days after the second AZD1222 dose. These receptors all come from an adult who received the AZD1222 COVID-19 vaccine.

The chain links TRBV6-2 or TRBV6-3 to TRBJ2-7; 7 bases are shared with TRBD2. Trimming cost V 5 bases and J 3 bases; bases outside gene matches: 4. Germline V gives CDR1 MNHEY, CDR2 SVGEGT. The CDR3 is made up of 13 amino acids. The CDR3: CASSPGRYYEQYF. CDR3 DNA: TGTGCCAGCAGTCCCGGGAGGTACTACGAGCAGTACTTC.

The chain combines TRBV4-2 with TRBJ1-1; D ambiguous. V lost 1 base and J lost 3, with 6 bases in between. The germline gives CDR1 LGHNA, CDR2 YNFKEQ. The CDR3 totals 13 residues. In DNA, the CDR3 is TGTGCCAGCAGCCAAGCTGGGGACACTGAAGCTTTCTTT. It specifies CASSQAGDTEAFF.

CDR3 residues: CATSDSPSYEQYF. The DNA for the CDR3 is TGTGCCACCAGTGACAGTCCCTCCTACGAGCAGTACTTC. This rearrangement joins TRBV24-1 to TRBJ2-7; D is undetermined. Germline-derived CDR1 and CDR2 are KGHDR and SFDVKD. The CDR3 runs to 13 residues. V was shortened by 4 bases and J by 0 bases, with 6 bases between the two germline ends.

The chain links TRBV19 to TRBJ1-3; 12 nucleotides match TRBD1. The CDR3 runs to 14 residues. V shed 5 bases, J shed 4 bases, and the junction held 0 bases outside the gene matches. Germline CDR1 is LNHDA and CDR2 is SQIVND (reference sequence). The CDR3 loop is CASSGTGGGNTIYF. Written as DNA, the CDR3 is TGTGCCAGTAGTGGGACAGGGGGCGGAAACACCATATATTTT.

The rearrangement links TRBV18 to TRBJ1-6; D is ambiguous. Germline V lookup: CDR1 KGHSH, CDR2 LQKENI. The CDR3 is made up of 13 amino acids. The V end was cut by 3 bases, the J end by 5 bases, with 5 bases between. DNA for the CDR3: TGTGCCAGCTCACCTTGGGATAATTCACCCCTCCACTTT. Its protein product is CASSPWDNSPLHF.

The V gene is TRBV5-6, the J gene TRBJ1-6, with D unclear. The germline V and J ends were trimmed by 2 bases and 7 bases, with 19 bases remaining between them. Germline V gene data show CDR1 as SGHDT and CDR2 as YYEEEE. This CDR3 region has 17 residues. DNA for the CDR3: TGTGCCAGCAGCTTTTCCACAATTCGGACGGAAAATTCACCCCTCCACTTT. Residues: CASSFSTIRTENSPLHF.

This chain's CDR3 is CASSFGEQETQYF. For the CDR3, the DNA is TGTGCCAGCAGCTTTGGTGAACAAGAGACCCAGTACTTC. V gene TRBV11-2 combines with J gene TRBJ2-5; D call uncertain. This CDR3 region has 13 residues. The V gene's germline CDR1 is SGHAT and CDR2 FQNNGV. V was clipped by 3 bases and J by 2 bases, with 7 bases between them.

This clone is a singleton in its sample. The V gene is TRBV4-1, the J gene TRBJ1-5, with 11 positions matching TRBD1. There are 18 residues in the CDR3. Germline values: CDR1 MGHRA, CDR2 YSYEKL. Trimming removed 0 bases from V and 6 bases from J; junction bases left unmatched: 10. CDR3 DNA: TGCGCCAGCAGCCAAGATATCTTCGGGGGACAGGGGGGTCAGCCCCAGCATTTT. Its translation is CASSQDIFGGQGGQPQHF.

The chain recombines TRBV7-8 with TRBJ1-2, with a weak D call TRBD1 (5 bases). Per the germline V gene, CDR1 is SGHVS and CDR2 is FQNEAQ. This CDR3 is 14 amino acids long. With 1 base removed from V and 3 bases from J, the gap between germline ends came to 9 bases. The CDR3 sequence is CASSLGGNHYGYTF. Here the CDR3 DNA reads TGTGCCAGCAGCTTAGGGGGGAATCACTATGGCTACACCTTC.

V usage is TRBV7-8 and J usage is TRBJ1-1, with a tentative D call TRBD1 (5 bases). The V and J ends lost 4 bases and 11 bases respectively, with 17 bases between them. Per the germline V gene, CDR1 is SGHVS and CDR2 is FQNEAQ. The CDR3 consists of 13 residues. As DNA, the CDR3 is TGTGCCAGCAGCTCTGGCCGCAGGGTGGAGGCTTTCTTT. Translating gives CASSSGRRVEAFF.

This CDR3 is CASSFASTDTQYF. CDR3 DNA: TGTGCCAGCAGCTTTGCTAGCACAGATACGCAGTATTTT. The chain carries TRBV7-3 and TRBJ2-3; D not certain. The CDR3 has 13 residues. Germline-derived CDR1 and CDR2 are SGHTA and FQGTGA. The ends were cut back, 3 bases at V and 0 bases at J, with 4 bases in the middle.

The chain links TRBV7-2 to TRBJ2-7; no clear D. The CDR3 covers 15 residues. With 0 bases removed from V and 0 bases from J, the gap between germline ends came to 9 bases. Germline V gene data show CDR1 as SGHTA and CDR2 as FQGNSA. For the CDR3, the DNA is TGTGCCAGCAGCTTAGCGCTCGGTTTCTCCTACGAGCAGTACTTC. Protein sequence: CASSLALGFSYEQYF.

This chain uses TRBV5-8 with TRBJ2-3; D is possibly TRBD1 or TRBD2 (5 bases each). Germline V CDR1 and CDR2: SGHTS, YDEGEE. CDR3 length: 15 amino acids. Trimming shortened V by 2 bases and J by 5 bases, and 15 bases separated the two germline ends. The CDR3 DNA reads TGTGCCAGCAGCTTCAAACGGGGCCGAGGAGATACGCAGTATTTT. This sequence encodes CASSFKRGRGDTQYF.

The V call is TRBV24-1, the J call TRBJ2-1; D is perhaps TRBD1 (5 bases). The CDR3 spans 12 residues. Trimming removed 4 bases at V and 12 bases at J, with 12 bases between. The V gene's germline CDR1 is KGHDR and CDR2 SFDVKD. CDR3 in DNA: TGTGCCACCAGTGACGGCTCAGGGTGGCAGTTCTTC. It translates to CATSDGSGWQFF.

The chain joins TRBV7-8 to TRBJ1-2; a possible D gene is TRBD1 (5 bases). V was cut by 5 bases and J by 1 base, with 11 bases left in between. This CDR3 is built from 14 residues. Germline CDR1 SGHVS, CDR2 FQNEAQ. The CDR3 spells CASSPVGVNYGYTF. In DNA form, the CDR3 reads TGTGCCAGCAGCCCCGTGGGGGTTAACTATGGCTACACCTTC.

This chain connects TRBV10-3 to TRBJ1-5; D is ambiguous. V dropped 0 bases and J dropped 4 bases, with 13 bases sitting between them. The germline V gene has CDR1 ENHRY and CDR2 SYGVKD. CDR3 length: 16 amino acids. The CDR3 region is CAISESPNGGNQPQHF. The CDR3, as DNA: TGTGCCATCAGTGAGTCCCCGAACGGCGGGAATCAGCCCCAGCATTTT.

CDR3: CASTPAGRQNYGYTF. CDR3 coding DNA: TGTGCCAGCACCCCCGCCGGACGCCAGAACTATGGCTACACCTTC. The chain combines TRBV19 with TRBJ1-2; D not certain. Germline V gene data show CDR1 as LNHDA and CDR2 as SQIVND (reference sequence). With 9 bases removed from V and 2 bases from J, the gap between germline ends came to 19 bases. This CDR3 is built from 15 residues. The full variable domain, completed using reference TRBV19 and TRBJ1-2, is DGGITQSPKYLFRKEGQNVTLSCEQNLNHDAMYWYRQDPGQGLRLIYYSQIVNDFQKGDIAEGYSVSREKKESFPLTVTSAQKNPTAFYLCASTPAGRQNYGYTFGSGTRLTVV.

This clone was found once. The V gene is TRBV27, the J gene TRBJ2-2; D is unclear. CDR3 length equals 11 residues. V lost 6 bases and J 2 bases, leaving 1 base between the germline ends. Germline-derived CDR1 and CDR2 are MNHEY and SMNVEV (reference sequence). The CDR3 bases are TGTGCCAGCAGAAACACCGGGGAGCTGTTTTTT. Amino acid sequence: CASRNTGELFF.

The gene calls are TRBV5-1 and TRBJ1-2; TRBD1 matches at 7 bases. V was pared by 4 bases and J by 4 bases, with 10 bases of the junction left unmatched. The CDR3 loop spans 15 amino acids. Germline CDR1 and CDR2: SGHRS and YFSETQ. The CDR3 is CASSLSTGVAYGYTF. CDR3 sequence (DNA): TGCGCCAGCAGCCTATCCACAGGGGTGGCCTATGGCTACACCTTC.

The gene calls are TRBV29-1 and TRBJ2-3; 9 nucleotides match TRBD2. The CDR3 covers 13 residues. CDR1 and CDR2 (germline): SQVTM, ANQGSEA. The V segment lost 5 bases and the J segment 5 bases; nucleotides outside the gene matches: 5. The CDR3 nucleotides are TGCAGCGTTCGCGGGAGGGCCAAAGATACGCAGTATTTT. Its translation: CSVRGRAKDTQYF.

The CDR3 spells CASSLVVGGNEKLFF. Written as DNA, the CDR3 is TGTGCCAGCAGCTTGGTGGTCGGGGGAAATGAAAAACTGTTTTTT. The rearrangement uses TRBV5-4 and TRBJ1-4; maybe TRBD1 (5 bases). The germline gives CDR1 SGHNT, CDR2 YYREEE (reference sequence). Between the trimmed V and J ends, which lost 0 bases and 5 bases, there was a span of 11 bases. This CDR3 region has 15 residues.

The J gene is TRBJ2-5, the V gene TRBV19, with D perhaps being TRBD1 or TRBD2 (5 bases each). V dropped 0 bases and J dropped 2 bases, with 10 bases sitting between them. The CDR3 has 15 residues. Germline V gene lookup returns CDR1 LNHDA and CDR2 SQIVND (reference sequence). Here the CDR3 reads CASSIDRDAQETQYF. In DNA form, the CDR3 reads TGTGCCAGTAGTATAGATCGGGACGCACAAGAGACCCAGTACTTC.

The chain joins TRBV27 to TRBJ2-7; tentative D call: TRBD1 (6 bases). V was pared by 6 bases and J by 4 bases, with 25 bases between. Germline V lookup: CDR1 MNHEY, CDR2 SMNVEV (reference sequence). This CDR3 contains 17 residues. The CDR3 DNA reads as TGTGCCAGCAGCACCCTCTTGGGGGCTGGGGCATCATACGAGCAGTACTTC. Amino acids: CASSTLLGAGASYEQYF.

The chain is built from TRBV2 and TRBJ1-4; D is uncertain. The CDR3 totals 11 residues. V shed 6 bases and J shed 13 bases, with 12 bases lying between them. Germline loops: CDR1 SNHLY, CDR2 FYNNEI. The CDR3 region has the DNA TGTGCCAGCAGGGCCGGGTCCTCACTGTTTTTT. This encodes CASRAGSSLFF. The complete variable domain, with remaining parts taken from reference TRBV2 and TRBJ1-4, reads EPEVTQTPSHQVTQMGQEVILRCVPISNHLYFYWYRQILGQKVEFLVSFYNNEISEKSEIFDDQFSVERPDGSNFTLKIRSTKLEDSAMYFCASRAGSSLFFGSGTQLSVL.

The rearrangement links TRBV6-5 to TRBJ2-1; 12 positions match TRBD2. CDR3 length: 15 amino acids. V lost 6 bases to trimming and J lost 9 bases; unmatched junction nucleotides: 9. The germline V gene encodes CDR1 MNHEY and CDR2 SVGAGI. CDR3 protein: CASSGGLAGSSEQFF. The CDR3 region has the DNA TGTGCCAGCAGCGGTGGACTAGCGGGAAGTAGTGAGCAGTTCTTC.

The chain carries TRBV13 and TRBJ1-2; D is possibly TRBD1 (5 bases). Germline V CDR1 and CDR2: PRHDT, FYEKMQ (reference sequence). CDR3 length: 14 amino acids. With 5 bases removed from V and 2 bases from J, the gap between germline ends came to 12 bases. CDR3 amino acids: CASSRLTVNYGYTF. In DNA, the CDR3 is TGTGCCAGCAGCCGCTTGACAGTGAACTATGGCTACACCTTC.

The chain recombines TRBV4-3 with TRBJ2-2; perhaps TRBD1 as D (5 bases). CDR3 size: 18 residues. Deletions cut 1 base from V and 6 bases from J, with 21 bases between. Germline assignment: CDR1 LGHNA and CDR2 YSLEER. This CDR3 reads CASSQGLLQVGRPGELFF. As DNA, the CDR3 is TGCGCCAGCAGCCAAGGTTTATTACAGGTCGGTCGGCCCGGGGAGCTGTTTTTT.